What follows are 18 T cell receptor beta chains derived from one specimen sequenced in a study of shared clonotypes between healthy human individuals (dated by TCRdb to about 2020). Preparation of the library involved the immunoSEQ multiplex PCR assay. The table comes from immuneACCESS by way of TCRdb, which keeps in-frame sequences with V and J called. Part of the clones is missing from these tables; in studies checked, under half for an unresolved V gene and the rest for unknown reasons. Present in this sample are around 1.6 million clones, under 99% of which were seen just once. In total, the top ten clones hold around 0.47% of the sample. The sample comprised naive CD4+ T cells sorted from blood. Explained via the paper, the cell subset or site label denotes: CD45RA+ positively selected. The receptors originated from a man younger than 45 in good health.

This chain links TRBV2 with TRBJ2-2; D unclear. The CDR3 has 15 amino acids. Germline lookup yields CDR1 SNHLY and CDR2 FYNNEI. V was pared by 4 bases and J by 0 bases, with 9 bases between. The CDR3 DNA reads TGTGCCAGCAGTGCCATCATTACGAACACCGGGGAGCTGTTTTTT. Translated: CASSAIITNTGELFF.

The CDR3 region is CASSQEAGTLNTIYF. CDR3 nucleotide sequence: TGTGCCAGCAGTCAAGAAGCTGGAACCCTAAACACCATATATTTT. The chain has TRBV6-5 and TRBJ1-3; D is uncertain. Germline V CDR1 and CDR2: MNHEY, SVGAGI. The CDR3 has 15 residues. V lost 5 bases and J 6 bases, leaving 17 bases between the germline ends.

V and J are TRBV9 and TRBJ2-6, with 8 bases that match TRBD1. Germline CDR1 SGDLS, CDR2 YYNGEE. V gave up 0 bases and J gave up 1 base; unmatched junction bases: 9. CDR3 length: 19 amino acids. DNA of the CDR3: TGTGCCAGCAGCGTAGCGTTTCGGGACAGGCCGTCTGGGGCCAACGTCCTGACTTTC. It translates to CASSVAFRDRPSGANVLTF.

The gene calls are TRBV5-4 and TRBJ1-1; D is perhaps TRBD1 (6 bases). The CDR3 loop spans 14 amino acids. CDR1 is SGHNT, CDR2 YYREEE, per germline (reference sequence). The V gene lost 2 bases and the J gene lost 2 bases, with 10 bases spanning the gap. For the CDR3, the DNA is TGTGCCAGCAGCTTTGGACAGATAAACACTGAAGCTTTCTTT. Its translation is CASSFGQINTEAFF.

This chain joins TRBV10-3 and TRBJ1-5; no clear D gene. The CDR3 spans 13 residues. Trimming cost V 4 bases and J 3 bases, with 7 bases left between them. Per the germline V gene, CDR1 is ENHRY and CDR2 is SYGVKD. The CDR3 bases are TGTGCCATCAGTGTGCAGACCAATCAGCCCCAGCATTTT. Its protein is CAISVQTNQPQHF.

This clone occurred once. The rearrangement uses TRBV5-4 and TRBJ2-7, with D perhaps matching TRBD1 or TRBD2 (5 bases each). Trimming removed 4 bases from V and 6 bases from J, with 17 bases in between. CDR3 size: 14 residues. From germline, CDR1 is SGHNT and CDR2 YYREEE (reference sequence). The CDR3 sequence: CASSPPGTPAEQYF. Written as DNA, the CDR3 is TGTGCCAGCAGCCCCCCAGGGACCCCCGCCGAGCAGTACTTC.

The chain has TRBV5-1 and TRBJ2-7, with TRBD2 as a possible D gene (5 bases). CDR3 length: 14 residues. Germline V gives CDR1 SGHRS, CDR2 YFSETQ. Trimming took off 0 bases at V and 5 bases at J, with 12 bases between the two ends. The CDR3 coding sequence is TGCGCCAGCAGCTTGGGAGACTACTACGACGAGCAGTACTTC. It translates to CASSLGDYYDEQYF.

The chain couples TRBV5-1 to TRBJ1-2; perhaps TRBD1 as D (5 bases). The CDR3 covers 16 residues. V dropped 4 bases and J dropped 8 bases, with 24 bases sitting between them. The germline V gene encodes CDR1 SGHRS and CDR2 YFSETQ. The CDR3 protein is CASSGTGAASAAGYTF. The CDR3 DNA reads TGCGCCAGCAGCGGGACCGGGGCCGCCTCGGCAGCAGGCTACACCTTC. The full variable domain, in which reference TRBV5-1 and TRBJ1-2 provide the parts outside the CDR3, is KAGVTQTPRYLIKTRGQQVTLSCSPISGHRSVSWYQQTPGQGLQFLFEYFSETQRNKGNFPGRFSGRQFSNSRSEMNVSTLELGDSALYLCASSGTGAASAAGYTFGSGTRLTVV.

The chain is built from TRBV18 and TRBJ2-7; the D gene is possibly TRBD1 (5 bases). CDR3 length: 16 amino acids. Germline V CDR1 and CDR2: KGHSH, LQKENI. Trimming took 5 bases from V and 5 from J, leaving 22 bases between them. Here the CDR3 DNA reads TGTGCCAGCTCAGACCGTGTCCCGCAGGGCGCCCACGAGCAGTACTTC. This encodes CASSDRVPQGAHEQYF. Looking up the rest from reference TRBV18 and TRBJ2-7 gives the full variable domain: NAGVMQNPRHLVRRRGQEARLRCSPMKGHSHVYWYRQLPEEGLKFMVYLQKENIIDESGMPKERFSAEFPKEGPSILRIQQVVRGDSAAYFCASSDRVPQGAHEQYFGPGTRLTVT.

The chain joins TRBV6-1 to TRBJ2-7; D is possibly TRBD1 (5 bases). V lost 0 bases to trimming and J lost 0 bases, with 9 bases between them. CDR1 and CDR2 from the germline V gene are MNHNS and SASEGT. This CDR3 is 15 amino acids long. CDR3 coding DNA: TGTGCCAGCAGTGAAGCCTGGACACCCTCCTACGAGCAGTACTTC. This sequence encodes CASSEAWTPSYEQYF.

The chain carries TRBV5-4 and TRBJ1-3, with D perhaps matching TRBD1 (5 bases). Germline CDR1 reads SGHNT; CDR2 reads YYREEE (reference sequence). V shed 3 bases and J shed 6 bases, with 10 bases lying between them. This CDR3 region has 13 residues. The CDR3 reads CASSSGAENTIYF. In DNA form, the CDR3 reads TGTGCCAGCAGCTCCGGGGCCGAAAACACCATATATTTT.

The chain carries TRBV20-1 and TRBJ2-1, with 9 bases that match TRBD2. Germline CDR1 and CDR2: DFQATT and SNEGSKA (reference sequence). The CDR3 has 11 residues. V trimming: 3 bases; J trimming: 14 bases; junction bases outside the gene matches: 5. The CDR3 DNA reads as TGCAGTGCTAGTCCGGGACTAGCCGAGTTCTTC. Protein sequence: CSASPGLAEFF.

The chain combines TRBV19 with TRBJ2-1; D may be TRBD2 (5 bases). The germline V gene has CDR1 LNHDA and CDR2 SQIVND (reference sequence). V was pared by 5 bases and J by 7 bases, with 21 bases between. The CDR3 length is 16 residues. CDR3 nucleotides: TGTGCCAGTAGTCCCCGGGGAAGATTTTTTAGTAATGAGCAGTTCTTC. Translated: CASSPRGRFFSNEQFF.

This chain joins TRBV5-4 and TRBJ2-5, with a tentative D call TRBD2 (6 bases). Germline assignment: CDR1 SGHNT and CDR2 YYREEE (reference sequence). Trimming left V 4 bases short and J 3 bases short, with 10 bases between. This CDR3 spans 13 amino acids. The CDR3 region is CASSPWEEETQYF. Written as DNA, the CDR3 is TGTGCCAGCAGCCCTTGGGAGGAAGAGACCCAGTACTTC.

This clone showed up just once. This chain uses TRBV5-5 with TRBJ1-5; no firm D call. Germline CDR1 reads SGHKS; CDR2 reads YYEKEE (reference sequence). The CDR3 length is 14 residues. Trimming pared 4 bases from V and 3 bases from J, leaving 11 bases between. As DNA, the CDR3 is TGTGCCAGCAGCCTGCTCTGGGACAATCAGCCCCAGCATTTT. This gives the protein CASSLLWDNQPQHF.

The V gene is TRBV11-2, the J gene TRBJ2-1, with 7 nucleotides matching TRBD1. Per the germline V gene, CDR1 is SGHAT and CDR2 is FQNNGV. The J segment lost 16 bases and the V segment lost 5 bases, leaving 8 bases of the junction unmatched. CDR3 length equals 11 residues. The CDR3 region has the DNA TGTGCCAGCAGCGTCGGGACAGTTTCCTTCTTC. It specifies CASSVGTVSFF.

The chain couples TRBV7-6 to TRBJ2-2; the D gene is possibly TRBD2 (5 bases). The length of the CDR3 is 16 residues. The V end lost 1 base, the J end lost 6 bases, and 15 bases lay between the germline ends. Per germline, CDR1 SGHVS and CDR2 FNYEAQ. DNA of the CDR3: TGTGCCAGCAGCTTAGAAACGTATCACGGGGCCGGGGAGCTGTTTTTT. This codes for CASSLETYHGAGELFF.

The chain joins TRBV13 to TRBJ2-7; D might be TRBD2 (6 bases). V lost 2 bases and J lost 6, with 20 bases in between. The CDR3 covers 16 residues. Germline CDR1 reads PRHDT; CDR2 reads FYEKMQ (reference sequence). DNA of the CDR3: TGTGCCAGCAGCTTAACCCGGGACTCCTTTGATCGCGAGCAGTACTTC. It specifies CASSLTRDSFDREQYF.